This T cell receptor beta chain was observed in a study of spatial heterogeneity in lung cancer. Overall study context: Beta-chain sequences were consistently detected more often than alpha-chain sequences. The average appearance count of each unique TCR and UMI combination in raw reads was more than 9.5.

Each CDR3 protein is one row after TCRdb ran MiXCR on the 5' RACE reads. The repertoire has roughly 17,000 distinct CDR3 sequences, approximately 18% of them found once; the top ten carry over 13%. This clonotype was found many times. Its ends do not fully match the called genes, so a read error is possible. Looked up from germline, CDR1 is SSHAT and CDR2 is FNYEAQ (reference sequence). There are 13 residues in the CDR3. Sample time point: sample taken at primary tumor resection. No cell sorting; template was whole RNA from tumor, lung tissue or PBMC. The receptor was derived from a male donor with early-stage non-small cell lung cancer. The V call is TRBV7-7, the J call TRBJ2-3, with a possible D match to TRBD1 (6 bases). The source material was PBMCs, sampled at surgery. CDR3 sequence: CASSLPGDDTQYF. CDR3 nucleotide sequence: TGTGCTAGCAGCTTGCCAGGGGATGATACGCAGTATTTT.